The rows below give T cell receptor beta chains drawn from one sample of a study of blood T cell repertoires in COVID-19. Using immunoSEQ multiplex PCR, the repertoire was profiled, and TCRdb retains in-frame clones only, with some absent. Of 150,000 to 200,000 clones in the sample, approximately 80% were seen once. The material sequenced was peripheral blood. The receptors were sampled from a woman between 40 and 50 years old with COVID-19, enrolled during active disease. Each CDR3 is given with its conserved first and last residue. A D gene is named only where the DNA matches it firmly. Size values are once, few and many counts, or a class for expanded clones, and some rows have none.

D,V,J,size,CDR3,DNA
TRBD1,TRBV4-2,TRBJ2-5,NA,CASSQDLDREETQYF,TGTGCCAGCAGCCAAGATCTCGACAGGGAAGAGACCCAGTACTTC
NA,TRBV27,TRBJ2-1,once,CASSHRSNEQFF,TGTGCCAGCAGTCACAGGTCGAATGAGCAGTTCTTC
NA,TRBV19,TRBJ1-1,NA,CASSHARGTEAFF,TGTGCCAGTAGTCACGCCAGGGGCACTGAAGCTTTCTTT
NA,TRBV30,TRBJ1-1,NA,CAWRGHRNTEAFF,TGTGCCTGGAGGGGACATAGAAACACTGAAGCTTTCTTT
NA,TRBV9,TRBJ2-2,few,CASSDTGYTGELFF,TGTGCCAGTAGTGATACAGGGTACACCGGGGAGCTGTTTTTT
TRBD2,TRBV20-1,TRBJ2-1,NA,CSASRSGSSNEQFF,TGCAGTGCTAGTCGTAGCGGGAGTTCCAATGAGCAGTTCTTC
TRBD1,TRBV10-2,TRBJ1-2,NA,CASTPSWGQIRNYGYTF,TGCGCCAGCACTCCCTCTTGGGGACAGATTCGTAACTATGGCTACACCTTC
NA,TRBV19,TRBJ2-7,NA,CASSKRAGDEQYF,TGTGCCAGTAGTAAGCGAGCGGGTGACGAGCAGTACTTC
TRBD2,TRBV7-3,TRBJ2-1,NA,CASSLRGGSLNEQFF,TGTGCCAGCAGCTTAAGAGGCGGGAGCCTCAATGAGCAGTTCTTC
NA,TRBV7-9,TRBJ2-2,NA,CASSLAQTAGELFF,TGTGCCAGCAGCTTAGCCCAGACAGCCGGGGAGCTGTTTTTT
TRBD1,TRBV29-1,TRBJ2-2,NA,CSVGTGANTGELFF,TGCAGCGTCGGGACAGGGGCTAACACCGGGGAGCTGTTTTTT
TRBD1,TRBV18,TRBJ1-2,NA,CASRRDRGRDYGYTF,TGTGCCAGCCGCCGGGACAGGGGGCGAGATTATGGCTACACCTTC
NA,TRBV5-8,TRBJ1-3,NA,CASSPDTGNTIYF,TGTGCCAGCAGCCCCGACACTGGAAACACCATATATTTT
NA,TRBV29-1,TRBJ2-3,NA,CSPIVRGNPDTQYF,TGCAGCCCAATAGTCAGGGGCAACCCAGATACGCAGTATTTT
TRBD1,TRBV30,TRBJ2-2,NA,CAWSVVQGVNTGELFF,TGTGCCTGGAGTGTAGTACAGGGGGTAAACACCGGGGAGCTGTTTTTT
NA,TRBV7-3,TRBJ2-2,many,CASSLRSGRPSNTGELFF,TGTGCCAGCAGCTTAAGATCAGGGCGGCCCTCCAACACCGGGGAGCTGTTTTTT
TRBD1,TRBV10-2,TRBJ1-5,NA,CASSETGVQPQHF,TGCGCCAGCAGTGAGACAGGGGTTCAGCCCCAGCATTTT
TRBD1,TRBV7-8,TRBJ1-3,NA,CASSLGPAQGDTIYF,TGTGCCAGCAGCTTAGGGCCCGCACAGGGGGACACCATATATTTT
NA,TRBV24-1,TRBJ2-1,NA,CATSVGGPYNEQFF,TGTGCCACCAGTGTGGGGGGGCCCTACAATGAGCAGTTCTTC
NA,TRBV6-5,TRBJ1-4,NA,CASRGGEKLFF,TGTGCCAGCCGCGGGGGAGAAAAACTGTTTTTT
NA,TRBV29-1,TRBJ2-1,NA,CSVEGARESNEQFF,TGCAGCGTTGAAGGGGCTAGGGAGAGCAATGAGCAGTTCTTC
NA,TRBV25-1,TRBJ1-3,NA,CASSEGIGAGNTIYF,TGTGCCAGCAGTGAAGGTATAGGGGCTGGAAACACCATATATTTT
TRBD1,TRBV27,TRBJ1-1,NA,CASRELRQGSTEAFF,TGTGCCAGCAGGGAACTCCGACAGGGGAGCACTGAAGCTTTCTTT
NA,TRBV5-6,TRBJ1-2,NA,CASSLMNPGDYGYTF,TGTGCCAGCAGCTTGATGAATCCCGGGGACTATGGCTACACCTTC
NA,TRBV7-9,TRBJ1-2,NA,CASNTVWHYGYTF,TGTGCCAGCAACACCGTCTGGCACTACGGCTACACCTTC
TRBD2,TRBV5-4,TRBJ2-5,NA,CASSLLLAGGETQYF,TGTGCCAGCAGCTTGTTACTAGCGGGAGGAGAGACCCAGTACTTC
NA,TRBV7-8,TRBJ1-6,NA,CASSAQWAAQGNSPLHF,TGTGCCAGCAGCGCCCAGTGGGCCGCCCAGGGTAATTCACCCCTCCACTTT
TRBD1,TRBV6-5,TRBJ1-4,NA,CASKGQGAEKLFF,TGTGCCAGCAAAGGACAGGGGGCGGAAAAACTGTTTTTT
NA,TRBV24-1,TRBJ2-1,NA,CATSDLSQGGYNEQFF,TGTGCCACCAGTGATTTGAGCCAGGGAGGCTACAATGAGCAGTTCTTC
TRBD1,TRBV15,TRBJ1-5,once,CATSRGTGTSNQPQHF,TGTGCCACCAGCAGAGGGACAGGGACTAGCAATCAGCCCCAGCATTTT
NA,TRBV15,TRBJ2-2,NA,CATSRYRQVPGELFF,TGTGCCACCAGCAGATACAGACAGGTCCCCGGGGAGCTGTTTTTT
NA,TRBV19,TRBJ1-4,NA,CASSNTPRDEKLFF,TGTGCCAGTAGTAATACCCCGCGGGATGAAAAACTGTTTTTT
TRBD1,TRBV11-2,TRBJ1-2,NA,CASRRGTANYGYTF,TGTGCCAGCAGACGGGGGACAGCTAACTATGGCTACACCTTC
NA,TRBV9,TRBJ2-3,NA,CASSVSGSTDTQYF,TGTGCCAGCAGCGTTAGCGGATCCACAGATACGCAGTATTTT
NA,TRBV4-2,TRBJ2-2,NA,CASSQGETQDTGELFF,TGTGCCAGCAGCCAAGGGGAGACCCAGGACACCGGGGAGCTGTTTTTT
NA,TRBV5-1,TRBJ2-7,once,CASSSGTSYSYEQYF,TGCGCCAGCAGCTCCGGGACATCGTATTCCTACGAGCAGTACTTC
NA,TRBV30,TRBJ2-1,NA,CASTGGVSYNEQFF,TGTGCCTCTACCGGCGGGGTCTCCTACAATGAGCAGTTCTTC
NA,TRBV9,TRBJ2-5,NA,CASMGSGETQYF,TGTGCCAGCATGGGGAGTGGGGAGACCCAGTACTTC
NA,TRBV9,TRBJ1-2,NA,CASSVGGEGDYGYTF,TGTGCCAGCAGCGTAGGCGGGGAGGGGGACTATGGCTACACCTTC
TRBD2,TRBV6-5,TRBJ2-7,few,CASSYSRGSSYEQYF,TGTGCCAGCAGTTACTCGCGGGGGTCCTCCTACGAGCAGTACTTC
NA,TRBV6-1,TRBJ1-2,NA,CASSESGEAGGYGYTF,TGTGCCAGCAGTGAATCGGGGGAAGCCGGAGGCTATGGCTACACCTTC
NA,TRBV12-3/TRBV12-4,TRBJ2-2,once,CASSAVVGELFF,TGTGCCAGCAGCGCGGTGGTAGGGGAGCTGTTTTTT